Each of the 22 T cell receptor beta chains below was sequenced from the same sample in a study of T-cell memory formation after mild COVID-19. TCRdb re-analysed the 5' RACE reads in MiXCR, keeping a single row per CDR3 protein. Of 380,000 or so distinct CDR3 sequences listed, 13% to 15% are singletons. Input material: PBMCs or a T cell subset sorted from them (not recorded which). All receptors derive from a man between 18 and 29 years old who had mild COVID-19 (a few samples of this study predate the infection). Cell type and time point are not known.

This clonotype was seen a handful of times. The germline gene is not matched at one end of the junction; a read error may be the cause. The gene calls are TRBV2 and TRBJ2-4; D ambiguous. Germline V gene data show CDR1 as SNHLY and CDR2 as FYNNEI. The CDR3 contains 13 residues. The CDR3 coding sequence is TGTGCCAGCACCCTCGGCGGTGCAGGTCCCTTGAACTTC. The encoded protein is CASTLGGAGPLNF. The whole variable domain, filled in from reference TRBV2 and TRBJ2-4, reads EPEVTQTPSHQVTQMGQEVILRCVPISNHLYFYWYRQILGQKVEFLVSFYNNEISEKSEIFDDQFSVERPDGSNFTLKIRSTKLEDSAMYFCASTLGGAGPLNFGAGTRLSVL.

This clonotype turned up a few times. This chain's CDR3 is CASSWGQGGTEAFF. Here the CDR3 DNA reads TGCGCCAGCAGCTGGGGACAGGGTGGCACTGAAGCTTTCTTT. The chain joins TRBV5-1 to TRBJ1-1, with 9 positions matching TRBD1. CDR1 SGHRS and CDR2 YFSETQ come from the germline V gene. The CDR3 contains 14 residues. V was clipped by 3 bases and J by 4 bases; unmatched bases: 4.

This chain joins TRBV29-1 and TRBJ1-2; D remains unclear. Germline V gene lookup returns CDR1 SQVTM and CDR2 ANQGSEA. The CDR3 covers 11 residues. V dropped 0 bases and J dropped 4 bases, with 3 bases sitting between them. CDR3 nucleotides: TGCAGCGTTGAAGACCCCTATGGCTACACCTTC. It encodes CSVEDPYGYTF.

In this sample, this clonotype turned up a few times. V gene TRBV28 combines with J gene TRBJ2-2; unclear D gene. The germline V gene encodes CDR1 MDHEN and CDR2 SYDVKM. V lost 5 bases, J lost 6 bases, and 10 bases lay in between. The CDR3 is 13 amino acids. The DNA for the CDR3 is TGTGCCAGCAGTCCGAGCCTCGCCGGGGAGCTGTTTTTT. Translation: CASSPSLAGELFF.

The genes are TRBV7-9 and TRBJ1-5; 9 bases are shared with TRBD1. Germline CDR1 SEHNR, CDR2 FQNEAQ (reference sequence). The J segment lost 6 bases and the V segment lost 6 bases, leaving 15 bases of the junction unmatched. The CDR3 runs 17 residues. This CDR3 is CASSGASGTGQTQPQHF. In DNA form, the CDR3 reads TGTGCCAGCAGTGGCGCTTCCGGGACAGGGCAAACTCAGCCCCAGCATTTT.

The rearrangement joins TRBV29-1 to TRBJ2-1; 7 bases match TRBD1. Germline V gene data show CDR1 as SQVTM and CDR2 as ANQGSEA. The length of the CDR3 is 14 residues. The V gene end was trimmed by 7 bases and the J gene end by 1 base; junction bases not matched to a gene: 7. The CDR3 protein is CSAEVRGSYNEQFF. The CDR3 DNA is TGCAGCGCCGAGGTCAGGGGGTCCTACAATGAGCAGTTCTTC.

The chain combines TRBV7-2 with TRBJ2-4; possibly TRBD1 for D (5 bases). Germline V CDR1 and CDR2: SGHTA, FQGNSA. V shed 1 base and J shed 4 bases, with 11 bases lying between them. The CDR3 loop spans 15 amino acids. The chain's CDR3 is CASSLGQTIKNIQYF. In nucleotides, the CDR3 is TGTGCCAGCAGCTTAGGACAGACGATAAAAAACATTCAGTACTTC.

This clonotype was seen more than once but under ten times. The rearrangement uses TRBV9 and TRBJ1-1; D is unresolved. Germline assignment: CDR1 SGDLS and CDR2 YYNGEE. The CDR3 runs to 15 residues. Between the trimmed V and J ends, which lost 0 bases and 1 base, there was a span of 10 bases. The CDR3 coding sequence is TGTGCCAGCAGCGTAGTGCCACAGACGAACACTGAAGCTTTCTTT. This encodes CASSVVPQTNTEAFF.

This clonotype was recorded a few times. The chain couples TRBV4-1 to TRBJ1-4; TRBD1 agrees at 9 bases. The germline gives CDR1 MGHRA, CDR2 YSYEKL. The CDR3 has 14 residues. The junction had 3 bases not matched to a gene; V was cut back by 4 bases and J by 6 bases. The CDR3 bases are TGCGCCAGCAGCCCAGGACAGGGGTATGAAAAACTGTTTTTT. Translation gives CASSPGQGYEKLFF.

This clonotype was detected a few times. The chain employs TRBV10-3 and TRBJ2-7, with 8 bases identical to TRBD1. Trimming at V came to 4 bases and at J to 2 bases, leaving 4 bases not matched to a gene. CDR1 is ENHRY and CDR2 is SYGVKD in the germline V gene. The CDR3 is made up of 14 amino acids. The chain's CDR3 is CAISVRDRPYEQYF. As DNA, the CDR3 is TGTGCCATCAGTGTTCGGGACAGGCCCTACGAGCAGTACTTC.

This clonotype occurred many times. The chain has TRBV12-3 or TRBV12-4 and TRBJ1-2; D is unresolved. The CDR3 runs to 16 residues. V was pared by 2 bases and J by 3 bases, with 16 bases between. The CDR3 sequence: CASSLMRWGGDYGYTF. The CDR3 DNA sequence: TGTGCCAGCAGTTTAATGCGCTGGGGTGGCGACTATGGCTACACCTTC.

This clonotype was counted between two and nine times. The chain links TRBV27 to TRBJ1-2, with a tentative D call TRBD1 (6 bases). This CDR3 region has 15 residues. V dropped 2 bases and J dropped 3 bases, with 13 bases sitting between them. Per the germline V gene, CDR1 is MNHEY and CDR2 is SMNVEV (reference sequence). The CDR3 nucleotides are TGTGCCAGCAGTTTACATAAGGGGGATGACTATGGCTACACCTTC. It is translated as CASSLHKGDDYGYTF.

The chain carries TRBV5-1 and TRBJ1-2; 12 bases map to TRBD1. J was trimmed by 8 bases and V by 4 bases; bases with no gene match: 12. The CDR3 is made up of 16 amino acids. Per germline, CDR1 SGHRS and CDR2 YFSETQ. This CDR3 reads CASSAPGTGGEDGYTF. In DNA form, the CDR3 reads TGCGCCAGCAGCGCACCCGGGACAGGGGGCGAAGACGGCTACACCTTC.

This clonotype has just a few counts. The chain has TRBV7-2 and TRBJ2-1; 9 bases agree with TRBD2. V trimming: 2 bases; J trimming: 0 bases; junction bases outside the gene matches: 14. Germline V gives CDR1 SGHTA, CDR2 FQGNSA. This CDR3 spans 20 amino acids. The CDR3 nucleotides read TGTGCCAGCAGCTTAAGGCGGGGGCCTAGCGGGGCCAGCTCCTACAATGAGCAGTTCTTC. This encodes CASSLRRGPSGASSYNEQFF.

CDR3 in DNA: TGTGCCAGCAGTGGGATTACAGGGACCTCTAGCACAGATACGCAGTATTTT. Its protein is CASSGITGTSSTDTQYF. The chain employs TRBV7-9 and TRBJ2-3, with a possible D match to TRBD1 (6 bases). V dropped 6 bases and J dropped 0 bases, with 19 bases sitting between them. CDR1 SEHNR and CDR2 FQNEAQ come from the germline V gene (reference sequence). The CDR3 extends over 17 amino acids.

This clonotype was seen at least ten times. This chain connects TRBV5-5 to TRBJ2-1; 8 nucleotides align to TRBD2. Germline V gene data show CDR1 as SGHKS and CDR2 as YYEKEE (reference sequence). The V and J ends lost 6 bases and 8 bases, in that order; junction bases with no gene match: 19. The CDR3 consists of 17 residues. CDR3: CASTSMPGGPNIYEQFF. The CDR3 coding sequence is TGTGCCAGCACCAGCATGCCGGGGGGGCCGAATATCTATGAGCAGTTCTTC.

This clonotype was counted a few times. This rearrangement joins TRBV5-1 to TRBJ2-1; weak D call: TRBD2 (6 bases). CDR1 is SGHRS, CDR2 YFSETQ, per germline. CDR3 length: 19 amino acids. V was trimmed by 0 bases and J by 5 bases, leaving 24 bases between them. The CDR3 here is CASSLATDYPLSGDNEQFF. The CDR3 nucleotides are TGCGCCAGCAGCTTGGCTACGGACTACCCTCTTTCGGGGGACAATGAGCAGTTCTTC.

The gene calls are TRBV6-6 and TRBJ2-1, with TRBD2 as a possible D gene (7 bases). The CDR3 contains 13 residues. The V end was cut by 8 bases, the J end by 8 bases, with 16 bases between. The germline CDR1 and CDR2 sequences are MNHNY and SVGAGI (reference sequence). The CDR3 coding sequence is TGTGCCAGCGTGCGGGGGCCCCAAGATGAGCAGTTCTTC. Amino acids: CASVRGPQDEQFF.

The CDR3 DNA reads TGTGCCAGCTCACTTTCACCACAGGATCCGGGCAGTGGTGAAGCTTTCTTT. Amino acids: CASSLSPQDPGSGEAFF. This sequence joins TRBV18 and TRBJ1-1; a weak D match, TRBD1 (5 bases). The CDR3 contains 17 residues. The germline V and J ends were trimmed by 4 bases and 7 bases, with 25 bases remaining between them. Germline values: CDR1 KGHSH, CDR2 LQKENI.

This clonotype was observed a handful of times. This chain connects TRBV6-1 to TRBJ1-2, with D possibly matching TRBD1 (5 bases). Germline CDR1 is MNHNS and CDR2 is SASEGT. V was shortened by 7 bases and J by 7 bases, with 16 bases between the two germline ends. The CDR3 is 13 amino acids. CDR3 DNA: TGTGCCAGCACCCAGGGAAGGGGCCTTGGCTACACCTTC. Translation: CASTQGRGLGYTF.

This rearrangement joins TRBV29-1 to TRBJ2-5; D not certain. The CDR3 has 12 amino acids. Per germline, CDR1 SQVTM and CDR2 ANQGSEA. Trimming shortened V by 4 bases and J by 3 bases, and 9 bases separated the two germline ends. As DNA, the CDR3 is TGCAGCGTTGTATCCAGCAAAGAGACCCAGTACTTC. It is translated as CSVVSSKETQYF.

CDR3 in DNA: TGCGCCAGCAGCCAAGATCCGGCCCCCTCAAGGGCCTCCACTGAAGCTTTCTTT. This encodes CASSQDPAPSRASTEAFF. J is TRBJ1-1 and V is TRBV4-3; no reliable D call. The CDR3 runs 18 residues. From germline, CDR1 is LGHNA and CDR2 YSLEER. V dropped 0 bases and J dropped 4 bases, with 21 bases sitting between them.